These T cell receptor beta chains were read from a single sample in a study of cytomegalovirus exposure and HLA in healthy donors. Method: immunoSEQ multiplex PCR; TCRdb's copy keeps in-frame clones and lacks some. Of under 200,000 clones listed, 75% to 85% are singletons. The sample comprised PBMCs. The receptors come from a woman aged 18-30 years in good health and CMV-seronegative. Each CDR3 is given with its conserved first and last residue. Each record gives: clone size, V gene, CDR3 length, CDR3 protein. Clone size, where shown, is once, few, many, or a class for clones that have expanded.

size: few
V: TRBV28
length: 16
CDR3: CASSQLARGSYNEQFF

size: -
V: TRBV2
length: 16
CDR3: CASSEYGGANTGELFF

size: -
V: TRBV5-6
length: 13
CDR3: CASSLIMNTEAFF

size: few
V: TRBV5-1
length: 14
CDR3: CASSLQQVNTEAFF

size: -
V: TRBV18
length: 14
CDR3: CASSPSHQNTEAFF

size: -
V: TRBV2
length: 14
CDR3: CASSEDGQGYEQYF

size: -
V: TRBV5-1
length: 14
CDR3: CASSLQGNYYEQYF

size: -
V: TRBV6-5
length: 15
CDR3: CASSYSLVNNSPLHF

size: once
V: TRBV19
length: 15
CDR3: CASSPRGQGDQPQHF

size: few
V: TRBV7-9
length: 15
CDR3: CASSFFRDREEKLFF

size: -
V: TRBV6-5
length: 14
CDR3: CASSRGGGNYGYTF

size: -
V: TRBV4-2
length: 14
CDR3: CASSPGSGANVLTF

size: -
V: TRBV9
length: 18
CDR3: CASSGTRGQSSGANVLTF

size: -
V: TRBV10-2
length: 13
CDR3: CASSAGLNQPQHF

size: -
V: TRBV5-8
length: 12
CDR3: CASSLDAVRYTF

size: -
V: TRBV19
length: 16
CDR3: CASIGALAEDYNEQFF

size: -
V: TRBV12-5
length: 19
CDR3: CASATRISYLTDLNTEAFF

size: -
V: TRBV27
length: 13
CDR3: CASSTRLSNEQFF

size: -
V: TRBV5-1
length: 17
CDR3: CASRGNGLAGGSDTQYF

size: -
V: TRBV4-1
length: 17
CDR3: CASSQGPGQGNTGELFF

size: -
V: TRBV5-6
length: 10
CDR3: CASSGGVEYF

size: few
V: TRBV5-6
length: 13
CDR3: CASSLRGPSEQYF

size: -
V: TRBV5-6
length: 18
CDR3: CASSGVTGHEGVNSPLHF

size: few
V: TRBV5-6
length: 15
CDR3: CASSTQTGLGQPQHF

size: -
V: TRBV10-2
length: 18
CDR3: CASQGIPGLAGGEVKQYF

size: -
V: TRBV6-6
length: 14
CDR3: CASTLIAAKSEAFF

size: -
V: TRBV19
length: 14
CDR3: CASSMQGAQGGYTF

size: -
V: TRBV11-2
length: 16
CDR3: CASSLRDRGAQETQYF

size: few
V: TRBV10-3
length: 14
CDR3: CAIKERQTPYEQYF

size: -
V: TRBV6-5
length: 15
CDR3: CASSITRTRGYEQYF

size: -
V: TRBV6-1
length: 14
CDR3: CASSETGTVYGYTF

size: -
V: TRBV9
length: 15
CDR3: CASTETSGSSETQYF

size: -
V: TRBV19
length: 16
CDR3: CASSISTGGRHQPQHF

size: -
V: TRBV27
length: 15
CDR3: CASSLYLSTYNEQFF

size: -
V: TRBV4-1
length: 16
CDR3: CASSQGSGVSSYEQYF

size: -
V: TRBV29-1
length: 13
CDR3: CSVEIVSGYGYTF

size: -
V: TRBV6-1
length: 13
CDR3: CASATRAWNEQFF

size: -
V: TRBV27
length: 16
CDR3: CASSSWASGSWYEQYF

size: -
V: TRBV15
length: 15
CDR3: CATSRDGGGLDEQYF

size: -
V: TRBV6-1
length: 11
CDR3: CASENGGEQFF

size: -
V: TRBV28
length: 19
CDR3: CASSFSGLDTTGARNTIYF

size: few
V: TRBV29-1
length: 12
CDR3: CSGGYGSTEAFF

size: -
V: TRBV25-1
length: 17
CDR3: CASSVTIGQGTNEKLFF

size: -
V: TRBV13
length: 13
CDR3: CASSVQGKQEQYF

size: few
V: TRBV10-1
length: 16
CDR3: CASKGLAGSSYNEQFF

size: -
V: TRBV29-1
length: 16
CDR3: CSVDGVAGGSYNEQFF

size: -
V: TRBV7-9
length: 17
CDR3: CASSLSRTGRGKETQYF

size: -
V: TRBV6-6
length: 14
CDR3: CASSYSYVQETQYF

size: -
V: TRBV10-3
length: 15
CDR3: CATRSRSGNTDTQYF

size: -
V: TRBV29-1
length: 12
CDR3: CSVYGGRTEAFF

size: few
V: TRBV19
length: 15
CDR3: CASTASGNMNTEAFF

size: -
V: TRBV5-1
length: 13
CDR3: CASSFTPGVEAFF

size: -
V: TRBV12-5
length: 13
CDR3: CASGFWERETQYF

size: -
V: TRBV18
length: 13
CDR3: CASSLNQGEKLFF

size: -
V: TRBV10-1
length: 16
CDR3: CASSEKGPTPGQPQHF